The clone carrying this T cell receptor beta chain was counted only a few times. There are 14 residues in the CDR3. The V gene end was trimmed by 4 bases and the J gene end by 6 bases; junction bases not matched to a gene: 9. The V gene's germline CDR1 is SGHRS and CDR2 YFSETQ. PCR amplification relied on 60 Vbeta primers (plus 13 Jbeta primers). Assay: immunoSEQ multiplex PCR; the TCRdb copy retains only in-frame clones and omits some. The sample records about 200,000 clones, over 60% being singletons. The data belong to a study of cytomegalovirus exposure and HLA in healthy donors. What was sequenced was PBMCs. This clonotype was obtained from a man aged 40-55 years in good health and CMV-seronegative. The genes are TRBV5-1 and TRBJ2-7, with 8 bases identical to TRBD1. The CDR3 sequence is CASSRTNDRGEQYF. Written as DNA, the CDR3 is TGCGCCAGCAGCCGGACAAATGACAGGGGCGAGCAGTACTTC.